A single T cell receptor beta chain is shown here with its context. What it binds is not known. The CDR3 covers 15 residues. Germline assignment: CDR1 LNHDA and CDR2 SQIVND (reference sequence). V trimming: 6 bases; J trimming: 2 bases; junction bases outside the gene matches: 6. The record originates from a study of T cell repertoires in cytomegalovirus infection. About the research overall: CMV epitopes used comprised recently identified HLA-C-restricted ones and well-studied HLA-B-restricted ones. Evidence of both CMV infection and a matching HLA type came from public TCR beta signatures.

Whole-study results and caveats: The cumulative frequency of public TCR beta families distinguished individuals who carried CMV together with the relevant HLA. Predominance within the ex vivo response was attributable to HLA-C-restricted CMV-specific TCR beta clonotypes.

MiXCR, run by TCRdb on the reads, gives a single entry per CDR3 protein. Of about 890,000 distinct CDR3 sequences in the sample, roughly 31% were seen once. The sequence was collected from a human donor in good health (CMV status not recorded). Some clones in this sample may be carry-over from other donors' samples. This chain joins TRBV19 and TRBJ2-3; 9 bases agree with TRBD2. Specimen: cultured CD8+ T cells from PBMCs, collected from culture after CMV antigen stimulation. The CDR3 bases are TGTGCCAGTAGCCACTTAGCGGGGGCCACAGATACGCAGTATTTT. Its protein is CASSHLAGATDTQYF.